Detailed here is one T cell receptor beta chain. The data were obtained in a study of T cell changes during pregnancy in multiple sclerosis. Germline V lookup: CDR1 SGHNT, CDR2 YYREEE (reference sequence). V was pared by 0 bases and J by 0 bases, with 10 bases between. The CDR3 consists of 17 residues. The repertoire was sequenced with immunoSEQ multiplex PCR; TCRdb's copy has only in-frame clones and lacks some. This table has 65,000 to 85,000 clones, approximately 93% appearing once. The input for sequencing was CD4+ T cells from peripheral blood mononuclear cells, taken after pregnancy. The chain combines TRBV5-4 with TRBJ1-6; the D is unclear. The clonotype originates from a female donor with multiple sclerosis, enrolled in a pregnancy study. In DNA form, the CDR3 reads TGTGCCAGCAGCTTGGCCGGTCGAGGCTCCTATAATTCACCCCTCCACTTT. It encodes CASSLAGRGSYNSPLHF.